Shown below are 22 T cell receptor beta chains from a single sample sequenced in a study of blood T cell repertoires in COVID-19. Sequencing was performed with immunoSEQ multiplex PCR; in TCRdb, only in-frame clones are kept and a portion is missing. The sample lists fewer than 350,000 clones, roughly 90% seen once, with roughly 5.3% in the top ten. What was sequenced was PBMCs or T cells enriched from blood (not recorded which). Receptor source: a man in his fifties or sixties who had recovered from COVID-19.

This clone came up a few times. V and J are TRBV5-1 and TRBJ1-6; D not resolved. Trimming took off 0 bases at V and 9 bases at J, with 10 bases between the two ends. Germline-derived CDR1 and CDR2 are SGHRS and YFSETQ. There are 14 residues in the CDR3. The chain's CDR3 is CASSLVVEGSPLHF. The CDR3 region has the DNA TGCGCCAGCAGCTTGGTGGTTGAGGGTTCACCCCTCCACTTT.

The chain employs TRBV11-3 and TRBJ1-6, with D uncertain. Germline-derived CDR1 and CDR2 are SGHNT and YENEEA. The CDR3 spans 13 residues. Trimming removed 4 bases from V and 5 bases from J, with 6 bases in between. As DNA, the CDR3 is TGTGCCAGCAGCTCTACCCATAATTCACCCCTCCACTTT. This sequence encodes CASSSTHNSPLHF.

The CDR3 coding sequence is TGTGCCAGCAGCACGGCCTACGAGCAGTACTTC. Protein product: CASSTAYEQYF. The chain has TRBV11-2 and TRBJ2-7; unclear D gene. Trimming stripped 5 bases from V and 2 bases from J, with 4 bases between. The CDR3 consists of 11 residues. Per germline, CDR1 SGHAT and CDR2 FQNNGV. The full variable domain, completed using reference TRBV11-2 and TRBJ2-7, is EAGVAQSPRYKIIEKRQSVAFWCNPISGHATLYWYQQILGQGPKLLIQFQNNGVVDDSQLPKDRFSAERLKGVDSTLKIQPAKLEDSAVYLCASSTAYEQYFGPGTRLTVT.

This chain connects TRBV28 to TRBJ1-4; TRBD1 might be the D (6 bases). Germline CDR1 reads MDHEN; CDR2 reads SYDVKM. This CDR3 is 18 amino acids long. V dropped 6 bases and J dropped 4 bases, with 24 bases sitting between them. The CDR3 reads CASRHLLGGKGGNEKLFF. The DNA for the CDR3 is TGTGCCAGCAGACATTTACTAGGGGGAAAAGGGGGTAATGAAAAACTGTTTTTT.

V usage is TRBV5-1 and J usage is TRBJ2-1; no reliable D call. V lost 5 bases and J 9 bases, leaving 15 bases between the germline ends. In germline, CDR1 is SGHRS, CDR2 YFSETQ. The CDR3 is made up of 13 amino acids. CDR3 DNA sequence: TGCGCCAGCAGTCCTCCAGACTCTGTTGAGCAGTTCTTC. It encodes CASSPPDSVEQFF.

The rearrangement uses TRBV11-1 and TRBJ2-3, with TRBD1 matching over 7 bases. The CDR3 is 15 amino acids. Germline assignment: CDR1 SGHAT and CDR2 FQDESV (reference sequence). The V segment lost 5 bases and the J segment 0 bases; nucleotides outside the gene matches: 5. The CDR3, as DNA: TGTGCCAGCAGCCCTCGGGACAGTAGCACAGATACGCAGTATTTT. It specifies CASSPRDSSTDTQYF.

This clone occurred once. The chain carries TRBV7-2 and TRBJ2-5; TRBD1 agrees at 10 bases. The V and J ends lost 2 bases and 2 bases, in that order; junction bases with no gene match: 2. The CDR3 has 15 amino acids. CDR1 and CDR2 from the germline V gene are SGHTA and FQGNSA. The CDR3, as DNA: TGTGCCAGCAGCTTATGGGACAGGGGACAAGAGACCCAGTACTTC. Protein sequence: CASSLWDRGQETQYF.

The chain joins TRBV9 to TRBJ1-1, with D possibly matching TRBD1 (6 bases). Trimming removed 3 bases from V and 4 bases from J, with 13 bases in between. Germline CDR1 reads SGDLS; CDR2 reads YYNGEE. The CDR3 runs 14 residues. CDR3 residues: CASSGGQGITEAFF. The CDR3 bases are TGTGCCAGCAGCGGGGGGCAGGGAATCACTGAAGCTTTCTTT.

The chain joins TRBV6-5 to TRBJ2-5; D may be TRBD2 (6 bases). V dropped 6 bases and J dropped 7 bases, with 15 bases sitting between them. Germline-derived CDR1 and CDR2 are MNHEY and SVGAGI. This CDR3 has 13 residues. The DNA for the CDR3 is TGTGCCAGCAGCTCTACTAGCTTTGGGACCCAGTACTTC. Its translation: CASSSTSFGTQYF.

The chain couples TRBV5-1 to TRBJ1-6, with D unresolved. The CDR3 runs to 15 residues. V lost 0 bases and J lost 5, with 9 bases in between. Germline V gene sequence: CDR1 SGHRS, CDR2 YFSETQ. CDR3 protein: CASSLGSGNNSPLHF. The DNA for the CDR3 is TGCGCCAGCAGCTTGGGATCCGGGAATAATTCACCCCTCCACTTT.

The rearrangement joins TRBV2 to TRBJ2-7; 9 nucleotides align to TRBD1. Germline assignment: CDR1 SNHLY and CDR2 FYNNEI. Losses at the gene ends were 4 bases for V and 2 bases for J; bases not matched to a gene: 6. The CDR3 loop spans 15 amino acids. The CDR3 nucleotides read TGTGCCAGCAGTGTTTCCGGACAGGGGACCTACGAGCAGTACTTC. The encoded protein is CASSVSGQGTYEQYF. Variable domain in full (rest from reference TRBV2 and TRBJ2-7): EPEVTQTPSHQVTQMGQEVILRCVPISNHLYFYWYRQILGQKVEFLVSFYNNEISEKSEIFDDQFSVERPDGSNFTLKIRSTKLEDSAMYFCASSVSGQGTYEQYFGPGTRLTVT.

CDR3 residues: CASSQLDRGRGQFF. Here the CDR3 DNA reads TGTGCCAGCAGCCAACTGGACAGGGGGCGGGGACAGTTCTTC. The genes are TRBV3-1 (or the pseudogene TRBV3-2) and TRBJ2-1; 11 bases map to TRBD1. This CDR3 spans 14 amino acids. Germline V gene sequence: CDR1 LGHDT, CDR2 YNNKEL (reference sequence). After removal of 2 bases from V and 13 bases from J, the junction contained 7 bases not matched to a gene.

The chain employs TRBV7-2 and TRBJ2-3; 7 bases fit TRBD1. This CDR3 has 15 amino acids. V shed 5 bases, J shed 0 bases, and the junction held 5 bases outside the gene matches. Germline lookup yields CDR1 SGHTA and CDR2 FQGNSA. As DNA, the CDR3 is TGTGCCAGCAGCGGCCGGACAGGCAGCACAGATACGCAGTATTTT. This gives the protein CASSGRTGSTDTQYF.

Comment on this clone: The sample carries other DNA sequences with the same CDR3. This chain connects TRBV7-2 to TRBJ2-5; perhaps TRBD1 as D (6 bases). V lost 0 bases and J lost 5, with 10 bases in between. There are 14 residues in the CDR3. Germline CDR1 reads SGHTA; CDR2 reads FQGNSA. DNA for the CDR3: TGTGCCAGCAGCTTAGCAGGGCAGGGGGAGACCCAGTACTTC. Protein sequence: CASSLAGQGETQYF. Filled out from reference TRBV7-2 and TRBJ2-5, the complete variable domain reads GAGVSQSPSNKVTEKGKDVELRCDPISGHTALYWYRQSLGQGLEFLIYFQGNSAPDKSGLPSDRFSAERTGGSVSTLTIQRTQQEDSAVYLCASSLAGQGETQYFGPGTRLLVL.

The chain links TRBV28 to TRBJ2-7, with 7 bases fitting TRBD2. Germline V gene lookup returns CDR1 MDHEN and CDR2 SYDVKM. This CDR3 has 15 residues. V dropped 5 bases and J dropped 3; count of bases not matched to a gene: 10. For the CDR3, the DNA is TGTGCCAGCAGTCTGCTGCGGGAGATAGGCTACGAGCAGTACTTC. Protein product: CASSLLREIGYEQYF.

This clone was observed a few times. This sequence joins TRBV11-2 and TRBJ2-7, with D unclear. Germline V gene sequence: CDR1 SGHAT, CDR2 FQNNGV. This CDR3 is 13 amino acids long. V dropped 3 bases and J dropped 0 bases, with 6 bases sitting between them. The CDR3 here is CASSFRSSYEQYF. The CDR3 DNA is TGTGCCAGCAGCTTTAGGAGCTCCTACGAGCAGTACTTC.

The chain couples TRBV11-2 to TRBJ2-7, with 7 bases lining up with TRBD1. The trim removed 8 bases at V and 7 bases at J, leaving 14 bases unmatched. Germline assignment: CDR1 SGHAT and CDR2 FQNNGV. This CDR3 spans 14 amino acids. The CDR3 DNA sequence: TGTGCCAGCGCCCCCTCGACAGGGCTGGGGGAGCAGTACTTC. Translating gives CASAPSTGLGEQYF. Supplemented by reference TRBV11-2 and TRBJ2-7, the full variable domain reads EAGVAQSPRYKIIEKRQSVAFWCNPISGHATLYWYQQILGQGPKLLIQFQNNGVVDDSQLPKDRFSAERLKGVDSTLKIQPAKLEDSAVYLCASAPSTGLGEQYFGPGTRLTVT.

Here the CDR3 DNA reads TGTGCCAGCAGTTTCCGGACTAGCGGGAGAAGGACAGATACGCAGTATTTT. Protein: CASSFRTSGRRTDTQYF. The V and J genes are TRBV27 and TRBJ2-3; 13 nucleotides align to TRBD2. The CDR3 consists of 17 residues. Germline trimming cut 3 bases from V and 3 bases from J; bases unmatched to any gene: 6. CDR1 and CDR2 (germline): MNHEY, SMNVEV (reference sequence).

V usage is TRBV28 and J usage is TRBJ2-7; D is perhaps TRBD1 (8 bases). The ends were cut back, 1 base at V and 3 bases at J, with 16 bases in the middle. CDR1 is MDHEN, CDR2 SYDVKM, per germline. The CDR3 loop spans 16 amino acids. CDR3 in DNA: TGTGCCAGCAGTTTATACAGGGGGGGGATATACTACGAGCAGTACTTC. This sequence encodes CASSLYRGGIYYEQYF.

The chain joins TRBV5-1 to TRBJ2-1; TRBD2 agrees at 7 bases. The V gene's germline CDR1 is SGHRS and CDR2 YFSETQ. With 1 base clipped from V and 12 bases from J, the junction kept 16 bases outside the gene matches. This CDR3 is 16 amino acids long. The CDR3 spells CASSLSGPSGPTGQFF. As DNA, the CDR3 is TGCGCCAGCAGCTTGTCGGGGCCTAGCGGTCCCACAGGGCAGTTCTTC.

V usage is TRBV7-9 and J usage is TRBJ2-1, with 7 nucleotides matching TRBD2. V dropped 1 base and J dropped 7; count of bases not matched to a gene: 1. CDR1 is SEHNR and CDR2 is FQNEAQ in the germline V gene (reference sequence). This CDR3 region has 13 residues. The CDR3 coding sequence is TGTGCCAGCAGCTTAGGTAGCGGGAATGAGCAGTTCTTC. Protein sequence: CASSLGSGNEQFF.

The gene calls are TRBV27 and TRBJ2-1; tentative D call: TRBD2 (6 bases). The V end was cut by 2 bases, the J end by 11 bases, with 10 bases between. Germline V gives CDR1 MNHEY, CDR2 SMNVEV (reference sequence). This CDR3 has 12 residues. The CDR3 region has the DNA TGTGCCAGCAGTTTAGGGACTGAAAAGCAGTTCTTC. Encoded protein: CASSLGTEKQFF.